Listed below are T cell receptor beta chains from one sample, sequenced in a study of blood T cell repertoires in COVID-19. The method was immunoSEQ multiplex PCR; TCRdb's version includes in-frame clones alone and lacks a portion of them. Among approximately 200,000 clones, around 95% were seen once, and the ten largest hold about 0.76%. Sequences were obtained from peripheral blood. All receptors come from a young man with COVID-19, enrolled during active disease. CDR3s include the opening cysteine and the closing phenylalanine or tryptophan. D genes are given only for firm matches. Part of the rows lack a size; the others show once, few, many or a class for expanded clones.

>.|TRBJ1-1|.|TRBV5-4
TGTGCCAGCAGCAACGGCGGGGTGAACACTGAAGCTTTCTTT
CASSNGGVNTEAFF
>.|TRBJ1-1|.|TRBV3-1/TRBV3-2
TGTGCCAGCAGCCAAGGGCGGGGAGGCACTGAAGCTTTCTTT
CASSQGRGGTEAFF
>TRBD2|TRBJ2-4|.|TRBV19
TGTGCCAGGGTGGCGGGGGATTTTGCAGCCAAAAACATTCAGTACTTC
CARVAGDFAAKNIQYF
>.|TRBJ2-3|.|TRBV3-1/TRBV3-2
TGTGCCAGCAGCCATCCTAGGGGGAGGGTGGACGATACGCAGTATTTT
CASSHPRGRVDDTQYF
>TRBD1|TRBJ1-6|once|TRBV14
TGTGCCAGCAGCGTTCTAGGACAGGGCAATTCACCCCTCCACTTT
CASSVLGQGNSPLHF
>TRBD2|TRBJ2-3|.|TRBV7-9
TGTGCCAGCAGCCTGTTAACTAGCGGGGGTGGTAGAGATACGCAGTATTTT
CASSLLTSGGGRDTQYF
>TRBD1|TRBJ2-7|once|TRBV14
TGTGCCAGCAGCCCGGGCAGGGGGCTCTACGAGCAGTACTTC
CASSPGRGLYEQYF
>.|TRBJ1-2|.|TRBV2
TGTGCCAGCAGGGAACATCAGGGGAATGGCTACACCTTC
CASREHQGNGYTF
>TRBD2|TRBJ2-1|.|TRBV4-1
TGCGCCAGCAGCCAATCACCCCCCGAGAGAGCGGGGGGCTTCTCCGCCTACAATGAGCAGTTCTTC
CASSQSPPERAGGFSAYNEQFF
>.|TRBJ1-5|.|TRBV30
TGTGCCGCGAAGGGAGGGGCCCGGGGCCAGCATTTT
CAAKGGARGQHF
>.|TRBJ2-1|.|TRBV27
TGTGCCAGCAGTCGAGACCGGGACATATTCAATGAGCAGTTCTTC
CASSRDRDIFNEQFF
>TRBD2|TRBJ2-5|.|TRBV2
TGTGCCAGGGGGACTAGCGGGGGAAACCAAGAGACCCAGTACTTC
CARGTSGGNQETQYF
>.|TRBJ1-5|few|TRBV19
TGTGCCAGTAGTATATTGCCAGGGCGGAGCAATCAGCCCCAGCATTTT
CASSILPGRSNQPQHF
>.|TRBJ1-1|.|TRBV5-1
TGCGCCAGCAGCCGAACGGAGGGCACTGAAGCTTTCTTT
CASSRTEGTEAFF
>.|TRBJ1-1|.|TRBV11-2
TGTGCCAGCAGCTTAGCCAGGTTAGGGGACACTTTCTTT
CASSLARLGDTFF
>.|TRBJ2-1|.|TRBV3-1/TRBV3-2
TGTGCCAGCAGCCAAGATCCAGTTTACAATGAGCAGTTCTTC
CASSQDPVYNEQFF
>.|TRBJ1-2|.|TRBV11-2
TGTGCCAGCAGCTTAGTAGTAACGGAGGGCGGCTACACCTTC
CASSLVVTEGGYTF
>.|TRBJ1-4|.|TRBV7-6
TGTGCCAGCAGCTTAGTGCGGACAGCGAATGAAAAACTGTTTTTT
CASSLVRTANEKLFF
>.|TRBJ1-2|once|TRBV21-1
TGTGCCAGCAGGTCTAATTGCGACAGGGGGACCTATGGCTACACCTTC
CASRSNCDRGTYGYTF
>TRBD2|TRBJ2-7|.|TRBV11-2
TGTGCCAGCAGCTTAAAACTAGCGGGGGCGGGCTACGAGCAGTACTTC
CASSLKLAGAGYEQYF
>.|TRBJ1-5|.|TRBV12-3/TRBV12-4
TGTGCCAGCAGTTTTAACGGTAATCAGCCCCAGCATTTT
CASSFNGNQPQHF
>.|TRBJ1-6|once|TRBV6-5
TGTGCCAGCAGTTACTTATCCGGGGGTGAAAATTCACCCCTCCACTTT
CASSYLSGGENSPLHF
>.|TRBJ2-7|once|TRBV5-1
TGCGCCAGCAGCCTCCAGGGATTTCGCGAGCAGTACTTC
CASSLQGFREQYF
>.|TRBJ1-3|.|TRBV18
TGTGCCAGCTCGGAACAGAGGGATAGCTCTGGAAACACCATATATTTT
CASSEQRDSSGNTIYF
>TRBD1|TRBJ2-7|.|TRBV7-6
TGTGCCAGCAGCACGGGACAGCCCTACGAGCAGTACTTC
CASSTGQPYEQYF
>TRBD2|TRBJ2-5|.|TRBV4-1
TGCGCCAGCAGCCAAGGGACTAGCGGGGGGGTTTACCAAGAGACCCAGTACTTC
CASSQGTSGGVYQETQYF
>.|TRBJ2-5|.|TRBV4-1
TGCGCCAGCAGCCAAGATCAGGCAGGTGGGGAGACCCAGTACTTC
CASSQDQAGGETQYF
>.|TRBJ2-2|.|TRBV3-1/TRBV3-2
TGTGCCAGCAGCCCAACCTACCGGGACTTACCGACCGGGGAGCTGTTTTTT
CASSPTYRDLPTGELFF
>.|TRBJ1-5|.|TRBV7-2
TGTGCCAGCAGCTTAGGACAGATCAATCAGCCCCAGCATTTT
CASSLGQINQPQHF
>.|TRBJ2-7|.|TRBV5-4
TGTGCCAGCAGCTTACCTGACAGCACCTACGAGCAGTACTTC
CASSLPDSTYEQYF
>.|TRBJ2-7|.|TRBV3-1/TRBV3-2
TGTGCCAGCAGCCGATCCCCTGCGCCGAGCTCCTACGAGCAGTACTTC
CASSRSPAPSSYEQYF
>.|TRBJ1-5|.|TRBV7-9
TGTGCCAGCAGTCCAGGGGTTGCTCAGCCCCAGCATTTT
CASSPGVAQPQHF
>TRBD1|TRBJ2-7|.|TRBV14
TGTGCCAGCAGCCAGGGGACAGGGGTCTCCTACGAGCAGTACTTC
CASSQGTGVSYEQYF
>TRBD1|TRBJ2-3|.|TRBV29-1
TGCAGCGTTGCTAGGACAGGGGTCAGCACAGATACGCAGTATTTT
CSVARTGVSTDTQYF
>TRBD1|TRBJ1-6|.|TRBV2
TGTGCCGGCCAAACAGGGGTATCACCCCTCCACTTT
CAGQTGVSPLHF
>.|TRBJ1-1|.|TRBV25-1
TGTGCCAGCAGCGACCCCGGGGGGATGAACACTGAAGCTTTCTTT
CASSDPGGMNTEAFF
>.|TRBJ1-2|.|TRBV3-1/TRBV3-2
TGTGCCAGCAGCCAAACCAAAAGAGACTATGGCTACACCTTC
CASSQTKRDYGYTF
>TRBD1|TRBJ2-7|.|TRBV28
TGTGCCAGCAGTCGGGGACAGGGGGTAACCTACGAGCAGTACTTC
CASSRGQGVTYEQYF
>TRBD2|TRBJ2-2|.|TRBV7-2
TGTGCCAGCAGCTTCCCACTAGCGGGGGGCACCGGGGAGCTGTTTTTT
CASSFPLAGGTGELFF
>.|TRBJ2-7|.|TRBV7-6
TGTGCCAGCAGCTTAGAGGCGGGACAGTCCTCCTACGAGCAGTACTTC
CASSLEAGQSSYEQYF
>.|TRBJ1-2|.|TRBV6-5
TGTGCCAGCAGTTACCAACAACCCCGGGGCTATGGCTACACCTTC
CASSYQQPRGYGYTF
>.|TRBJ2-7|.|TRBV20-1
TGCAGTGCTAGGAGCACTCTGGAGCAGTACTTC
CSARSTLEQYF
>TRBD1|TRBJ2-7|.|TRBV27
TGTGCCAGCAGTTTGTCCTTGCGACAGGGTACCTACGAGCAGTACTTC
CASSLSLRQGTYEQYF
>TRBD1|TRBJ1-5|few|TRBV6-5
TGTGCCAGCAGAGATACGGGACAGGGGACTCAGCCCCAGCATTTT
CASRDTGQGTQPQHF
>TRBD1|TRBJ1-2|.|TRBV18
TGTGCCAGCTCACAGACAGGGGAAGATGGCTACACCTTC
CASSQTGEDGYTF
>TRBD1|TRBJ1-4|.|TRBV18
TGTGCCAGCTCACCTGTGTCCACAGGGGGACCTAATGAAAAACTGTTTTTT
CASSPVSTGGPNEKLFF
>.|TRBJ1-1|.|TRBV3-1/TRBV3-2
TGTGCCAGCAGCCAAGGCTGGCAGGCCTGGTCGGCTTTCTTT
CASSQGWQAWSAFF
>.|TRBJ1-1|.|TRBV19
TGTGCCAGTAGTACCCTTACAGGGAGGGGGAACACTGAAGCTTTCTTT
CASSTLTGRGNTEAFF
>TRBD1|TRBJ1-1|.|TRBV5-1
TGCGCCAGCAGCTTCGAACGCAGGGGGCGGAACACTGAAGCTTTCTTT
CASSFERRGRNTEAFF
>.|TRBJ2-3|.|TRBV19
TGTGCCAGTAGTCTACAGGGTTTGAGCGCAGATACGCAGTATTTT
CASSLQGLSADTQYF
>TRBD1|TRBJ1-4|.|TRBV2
TGTGCCAGCACCCCGGGACAGGGACCTGAAAAACTGTTTTTT
CASTPGQGPEKLFF
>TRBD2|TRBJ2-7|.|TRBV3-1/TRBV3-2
TGTGCCAGCGGCCGACTAGCGGGGGGGCCTGGGAACGAGCAGTACTTC
CASGRLAGGPGNEQYF